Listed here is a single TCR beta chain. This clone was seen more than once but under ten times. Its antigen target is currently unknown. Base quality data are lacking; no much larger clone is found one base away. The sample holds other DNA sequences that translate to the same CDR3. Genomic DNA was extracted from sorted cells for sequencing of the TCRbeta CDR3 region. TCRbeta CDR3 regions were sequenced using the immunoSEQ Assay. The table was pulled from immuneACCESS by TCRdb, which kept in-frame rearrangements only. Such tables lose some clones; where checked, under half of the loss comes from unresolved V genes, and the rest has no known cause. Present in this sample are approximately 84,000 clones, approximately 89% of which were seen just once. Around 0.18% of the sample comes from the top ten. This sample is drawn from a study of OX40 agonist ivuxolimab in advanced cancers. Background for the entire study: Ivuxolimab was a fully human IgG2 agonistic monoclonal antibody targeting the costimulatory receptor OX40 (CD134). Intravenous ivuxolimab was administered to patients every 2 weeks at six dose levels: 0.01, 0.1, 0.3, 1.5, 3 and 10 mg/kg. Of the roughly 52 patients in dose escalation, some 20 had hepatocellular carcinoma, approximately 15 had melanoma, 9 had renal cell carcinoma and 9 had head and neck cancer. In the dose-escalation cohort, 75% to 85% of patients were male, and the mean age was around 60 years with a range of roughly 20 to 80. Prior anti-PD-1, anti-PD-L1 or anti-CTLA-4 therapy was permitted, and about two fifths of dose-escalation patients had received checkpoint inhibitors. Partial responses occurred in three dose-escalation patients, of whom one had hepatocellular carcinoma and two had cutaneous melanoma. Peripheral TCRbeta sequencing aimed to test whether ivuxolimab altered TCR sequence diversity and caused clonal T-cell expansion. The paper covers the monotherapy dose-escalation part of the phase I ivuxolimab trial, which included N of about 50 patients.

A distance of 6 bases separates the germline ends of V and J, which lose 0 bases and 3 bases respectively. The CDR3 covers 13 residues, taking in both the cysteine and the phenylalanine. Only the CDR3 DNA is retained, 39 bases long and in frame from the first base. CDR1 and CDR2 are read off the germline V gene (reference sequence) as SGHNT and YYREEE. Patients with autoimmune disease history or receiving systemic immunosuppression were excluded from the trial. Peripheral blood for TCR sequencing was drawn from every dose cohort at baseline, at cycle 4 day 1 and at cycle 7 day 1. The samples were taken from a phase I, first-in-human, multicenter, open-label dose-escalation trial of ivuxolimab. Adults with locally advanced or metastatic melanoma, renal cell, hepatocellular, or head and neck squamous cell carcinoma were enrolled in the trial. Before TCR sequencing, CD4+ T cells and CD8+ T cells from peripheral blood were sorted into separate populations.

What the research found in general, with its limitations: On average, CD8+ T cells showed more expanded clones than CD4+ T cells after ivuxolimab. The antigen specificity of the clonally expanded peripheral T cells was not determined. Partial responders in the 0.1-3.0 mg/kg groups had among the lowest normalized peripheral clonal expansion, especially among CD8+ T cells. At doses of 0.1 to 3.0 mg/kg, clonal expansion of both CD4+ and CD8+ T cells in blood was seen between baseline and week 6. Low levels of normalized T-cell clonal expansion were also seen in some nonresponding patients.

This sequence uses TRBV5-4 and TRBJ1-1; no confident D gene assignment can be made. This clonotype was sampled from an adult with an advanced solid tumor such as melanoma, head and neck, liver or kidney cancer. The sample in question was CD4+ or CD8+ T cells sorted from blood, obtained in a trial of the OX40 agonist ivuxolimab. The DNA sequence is TGTGCCAGCAGCTTGGACAGCTACACTGAAGCTTTCTTT. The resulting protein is CASSLDSYTEAFF.